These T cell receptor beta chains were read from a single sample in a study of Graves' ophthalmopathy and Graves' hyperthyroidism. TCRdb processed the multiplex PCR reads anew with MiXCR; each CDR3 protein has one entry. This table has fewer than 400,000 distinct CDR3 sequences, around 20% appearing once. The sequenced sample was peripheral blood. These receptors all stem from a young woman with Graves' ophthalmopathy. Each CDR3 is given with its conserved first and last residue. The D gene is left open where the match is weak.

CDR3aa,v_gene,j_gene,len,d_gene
CASSLAHGGGFRETQYF,TRBV12-3/TRBV12-4,TRBJ2-5,17,NA
CSAGRGLGPYEQYF,TRBV20-1,TRBJ2-7,14,NA
CASSLRGSGFYEQYF,TRBV11-2,TRBJ2-7,15,TRBD2
CASGPLGTTYTGELFF,TRBV2,TRBJ2-2,16,TRBD2
CSATRWDSHYEQYF,TRBV20-1,TRBJ2-7,14,TRBD1
CASRRSGLAGSYEQYF,TRBV6-2/TRBV6-3,TRBJ2-7,16,TRBD2
CASSGGLDKNIQYF,TRBV9,TRBJ2-4,14,NA
CASSTPGTGMNTEAFF,TRBV28,TRBJ1-1,16,TRBD1
CASSFEAGPFETQYF,TRBV27,TRBJ2-5,15,NA
CASSKTGGGNQPQHF,TRBV12-3/TRBV12-4,TRBJ1-5,15,TRBD1
CASSAQNWNEQYF,TRBV2,TRBJ2-7,13,NA
CASSLVADYGYTF,TRBV5-1,TRBJ1-2,13,NA
CASRRTSGHQETQYF,TRBV7-6,TRBJ2-5,15,TRBD2
CASSFSGEHYGYTF,TRBV28,TRBJ1-2,14,NA
CASRGMGMETQYF,TRBV27,TRBJ2-5,13,NA
CASSQDTEQGYYEQYF,TRBV4-1,TRBJ2-7,16,TRBD1
CASSQDLPGQDGTDTQYF,TRBV4-2,TRBJ2-3,18,NA
CASSPGGGWSNQPQHF,TRBV28,TRBJ1-5,16,TRBD1
CASSGSRSSGGAGELFF,TRBV11-2,TRBJ2-2,17,TRBD2
CASSPQGGVDQPQHF,TRBV6-2/TRBV6-3,TRBJ1-5,15,TRBD1
CASRMTDQPQHF,TRBV28,TRBJ1-5,12,NA
CASSTFPTGGYTEAFF,TRBV19,TRBJ1-1,16,TRBD1
CASSLWPGQGVTGELFF,TRBV28,TRBJ2-2,17,TRBD1
CSARTGGNQPQHF,TRBV20-1,TRBJ1-5,13,NA
CASSSGPENTEAFF,TRBV7-3,TRBJ1-1,14,NA
CASPERTQGAGGDYGYTF,TRBV6-2/TRBV6-3,TRBJ1-2,18,TRBD1
CASSYSGGYTGELFF,TRBV6-5,TRBJ2-2,15,TRBD2
CSVESTSGSSYEQYF,TRBV29-1,TRBJ2-7,15,TRBD2
CASSLAGGTALTYEQYF,TRBV27,TRBJ2-7,17,TRBD2
CASSLGPRDFTYEQYF,TRBV7-6,TRBJ2-7,16,NA
CASSRGYRETQYF,TRBV7-3,TRBJ2-5,13,NA
CSARLRLSEQYF,TRBV20-1,TRBJ2-7,12,NA
CASSSTSRTDQGQPQHF,TRBV28,TRBJ1-5,17,NA
CASSNLFSNQPQHF,TRBV6-5,TRBJ1-5,14,NA
CSATPTSNQPQHF,TRBV20-1,TRBJ1-5,13,NA
CASSLWASGSGQETQYF,TRBV18,TRBJ2-5,17,TRBD2
CSARGGTGGFSYEQYF,TRBV20-1,TRBJ2-7,16,TRBD1
CASSFGRGVTEAFF,TRBV7-2,TRBJ1-1,14,NA
CASSTGQAITEAFF,TRBV28,TRBJ1-1,14,TRBD1
CSVGEGQGRGETQYF,TRBV29-1,TRBJ2-5,15,TRBD1
CASRGTGKTQYF,TRBV6-1,TRBJ2-5,12,TRBD1
CASSQLGDSDNEQYF,TRBV28,TRBJ2-7,15,TRBD1
CASRQGFNSPLHF,TRBV6-1,TRBJ1-6,13,NA
CASKTGGTEAFF,TRBV27,TRBJ1-1,12,NA
CASSLGRRTYGYTF,TRBV28,TRBJ1-2,14,NA
CASSYDQGGGTEAFF,TRBV6-2/TRBV6-3,TRBJ1-1,15,NA
CASSSRRGLLAFF,TRBV28,TRBJ1-1,13,NA
CASSFPGLQETQYF,TRBV5-5,TRBJ2-5,14,NA
CASSSLPGGSYGYTF,TRBV27,TRBJ1-2,15,TRBD1
CSSWDTSSYEQYF,TRBV20-1,TRBJ2-7,13,NA
CASSPLPPGNTEAFF,TRBV4-1,TRBJ1-1,15,NA
CASSFQNGGQPQHF,TRBV27,TRBJ1-5,14,NA
CSARDRRSLVKNIQYF,TRBV20-1,TRBJ2-4,16,NA
CKLWGSSDTEAFF,TRBV20-1,TRBJ1-1,13,NA
CASSSYPHLDGEAFF,TRBV28,TRBJ1-1,15,NA
CASSLAGTGKTQYF,TRBV7-2,TRBJ2-5,14,NA
CSAYRGGETQYF,TRBV20-1,TRBJ2-5,12,NA
CASSPSGGAYNSPLHF,TRBV6-1,TRBJ1-6,16,NA
CASSLKPVSRTDPMEGYTF,TRBV7-3,TRBJ1-2,19,NA